This TCR beta chain was profiled in a study of CD8 T cells in Susac syndrome. CDR3 length equals 16 residues. Germline V gene sequence: CDR1 SGHRS, CDR2 YFSETQ. Trimming removed 0 bases at V and 2 bases at J, with 15 bases between. Controls were age- and sex-matched healthy donors. This clonotype was seen just once. An amount of RNA that ranged from roughly 0.5 to 1 ug was reverse transcribed with random hexamers. TCRdb re-derived calls from the immunoSEQ multiplex PCR reads in MiXCR, one entry per CDR3 protein. Seen here are 75,000 to 100,000 distinct CDR3 sequences, about 94% observed once, and the top ten hold roughly 0.27%.

The specimen sequenced was CD8+ T cells from PBMCs. The chain is built from TRBV5-1 and TRBJ2-7, with a weak D call TRBD1 (6 bases). The clonotype originates from a human donor in good health. CDR3 protein: CASSLAGVDRPYEQYF. The DNA for the CDR3 is TGCGCCAGCAGCTTGGCCGGAGTAGACAGGCCCTACGAGCAGTACTTC.